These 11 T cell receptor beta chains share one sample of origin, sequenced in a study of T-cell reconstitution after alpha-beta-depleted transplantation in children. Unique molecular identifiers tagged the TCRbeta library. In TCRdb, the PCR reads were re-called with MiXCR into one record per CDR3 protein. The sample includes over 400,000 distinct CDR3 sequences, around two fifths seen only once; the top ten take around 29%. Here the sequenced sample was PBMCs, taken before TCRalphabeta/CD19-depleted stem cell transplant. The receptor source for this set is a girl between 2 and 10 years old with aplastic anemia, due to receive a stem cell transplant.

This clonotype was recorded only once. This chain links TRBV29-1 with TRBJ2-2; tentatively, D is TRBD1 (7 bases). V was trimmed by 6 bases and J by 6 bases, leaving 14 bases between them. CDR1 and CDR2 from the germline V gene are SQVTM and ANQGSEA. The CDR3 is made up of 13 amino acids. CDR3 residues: CSVEGQGAGELFF. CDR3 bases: TGCAGCGTGGAGGGGCAGGGGGCCGGGGAGCTGTTTTTT.

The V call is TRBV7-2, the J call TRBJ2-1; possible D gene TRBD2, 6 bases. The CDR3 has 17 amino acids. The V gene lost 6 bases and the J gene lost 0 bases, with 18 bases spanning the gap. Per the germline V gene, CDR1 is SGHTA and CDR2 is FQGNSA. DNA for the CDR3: TGTGCCAGCAGGTTATTTCCGGGGGAGAGCTCCTACAATGAGCAGTTCTTC. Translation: CASRLFPGESSYNEQFF.

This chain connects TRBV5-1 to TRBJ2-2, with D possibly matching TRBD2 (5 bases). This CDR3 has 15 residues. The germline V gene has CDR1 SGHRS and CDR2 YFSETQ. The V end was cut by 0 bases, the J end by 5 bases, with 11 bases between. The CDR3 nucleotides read TGCGCCAGCAGCTTGGTACTAGATTCGACCGGGGAGCTGTTTTTT. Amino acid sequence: CASSLVLDSTGELFF.

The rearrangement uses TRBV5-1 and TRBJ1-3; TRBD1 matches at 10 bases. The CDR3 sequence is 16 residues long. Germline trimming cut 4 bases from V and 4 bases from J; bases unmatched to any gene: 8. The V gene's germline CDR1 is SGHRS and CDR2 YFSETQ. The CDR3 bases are TGCGCCAGCAGCGTCACCGGGACAGGGGTGGGAAACACCATATATTTT. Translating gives CASSVTGTGVGNTIYF.

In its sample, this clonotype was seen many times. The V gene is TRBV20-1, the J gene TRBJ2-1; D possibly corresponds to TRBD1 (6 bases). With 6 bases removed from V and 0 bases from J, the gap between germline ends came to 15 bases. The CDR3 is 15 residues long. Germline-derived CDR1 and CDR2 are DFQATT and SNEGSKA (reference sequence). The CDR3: CSAPTGKGSYNEQFF. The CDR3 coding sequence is TGCAGTGCCCCAACAGGGAAAGGCTCCTACAATGAGCAGTTCTTC.

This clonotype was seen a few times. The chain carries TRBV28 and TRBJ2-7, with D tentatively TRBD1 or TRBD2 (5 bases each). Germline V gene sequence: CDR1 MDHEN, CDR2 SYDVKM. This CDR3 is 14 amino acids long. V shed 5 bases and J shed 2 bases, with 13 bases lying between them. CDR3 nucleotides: TGTGCCAGCAGTGCCGGGACCAGGGCCTACGAGCAGTACTTC. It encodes CASSAGTRAYEQYF.

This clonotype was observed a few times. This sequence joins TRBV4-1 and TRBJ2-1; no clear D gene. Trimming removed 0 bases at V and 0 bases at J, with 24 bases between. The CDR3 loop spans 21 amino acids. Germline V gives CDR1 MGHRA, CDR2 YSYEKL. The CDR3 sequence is CASSQDSPLKRPAFSYNEQFF. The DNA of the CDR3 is TGCGCCAGCAGCCAAGATAGCCCCTTAAAGAGGCCCGCTTTCTCCTACAATGAGCAGTTCTTC.

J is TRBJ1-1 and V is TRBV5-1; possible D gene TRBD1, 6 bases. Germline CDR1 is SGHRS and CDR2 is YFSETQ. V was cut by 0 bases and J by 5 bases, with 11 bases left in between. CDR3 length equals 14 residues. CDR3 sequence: CASSLVGGGTEAFF. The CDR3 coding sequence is TGCGCCAGCAGCTTGGTAGGGGGGGGGACTGAAGCTTTCTTT.

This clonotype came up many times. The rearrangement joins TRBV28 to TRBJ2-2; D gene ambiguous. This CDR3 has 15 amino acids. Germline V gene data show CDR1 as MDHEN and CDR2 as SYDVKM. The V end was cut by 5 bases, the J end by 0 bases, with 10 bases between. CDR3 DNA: TGTGCCAGCAGTCCACCTGCGGCGAACACCGGGGAGCTGTTTTTT. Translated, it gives CASSPPAANTGELFF.

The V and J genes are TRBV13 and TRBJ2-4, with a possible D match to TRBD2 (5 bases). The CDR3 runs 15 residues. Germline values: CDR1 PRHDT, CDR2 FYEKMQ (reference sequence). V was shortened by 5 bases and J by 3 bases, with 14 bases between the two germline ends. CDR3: CASSVPPSSKNIQYF. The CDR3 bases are TGTGCCAGCAGCGTCCCCCCTAGCAGCAAAAACATTCAGTACTTC.

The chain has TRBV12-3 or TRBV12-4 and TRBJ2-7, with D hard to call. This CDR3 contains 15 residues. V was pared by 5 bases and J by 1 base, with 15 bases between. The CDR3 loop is CASSPNPVGSYEQYF. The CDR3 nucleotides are TGTGCCAGCAGTCCCAATCCCGTGGGGTCCTACGAGCAGTACTTC.